Listed here are 10 T cell receptor beta chains from one sample, sequenced in a study of cytomegalovirus exposure and HLA in healthy donors. Libraries were prepared by immunoSEQ multiplex PCR; TCRdb keeps only in-frame clonotypes and omits some of them. The table shows about 330,000 clones, with roughly 89% occurring only once. The specimen was PBMCs. The receptors originated from a woman aged 18-35 years in good health and CMV-seronegative.

This rearrangement joins TRBV5-4 to TRBJ2-1; 8 bases fit TRBD1. V was clipped by 1 base and J by 6 bases; unmatched bases: 9. Germline V gene lookup returns CDR1 SGHNT and CDR2 YYREEE (reference sequence). The CDR3 runs 16 residues. The CDR3 protein is CASSLSRTGIANEQFF. CDR3 nucleotides: TGTGCCAGCAGCTTGTCGCGGACAGGGATTGCCAATGAGCAGTTCTTC.

The chain uses TRBV10-2 and TRBJ1-1; D perhaps matches TRBD1 (6 bases). This CDR3 contains 13 residues. V was cut by 4 bases and J by 1 base, with 7 bases left in between. Germline V gives CDR1 WSHSY, CDR2 SAAADI. The CDR3 spells CASSGQENTEAFF. CDR3 coding DNA: TGCGCCAGCAGTGGACAGGAGAACACTGAAGCTTTCTTT.

V usage is TRBV27 and J usage is TRBJ2-5; 7 bases map to TRBD2. With V trimmed by 4 bases and J by 4 bases, 6 bases remained unmatched. The CDR3 is made up of 14 amino acids. Germline V gives CDR1 MNHEY, CDR2 SMNVEV (reference sequence). This CDR3 is CASSSPREGETQYF. Here the CDR3 DNA reads TGTGCCAGCAGTTCTCCCAGGGAGGGAGAGACCCAGTACTTC.

The V gene is TRBV2, the J gene TRBJ2-3; the D gene is possibly TRBD2 (5 bases). Germline CDR1 is SNHLY and CDR2 is FYNNEI. This CDR3 is 18 amino acids long. V was trimmed by 6 bases and J by 4 bases, leaving 26 bases between them. The CDR3 region has the DNA TGTGCCAGCAGAAGAGGACTGAACTCCGTAATTTGGGCAGATACGCAGTATTTT. Translating gives CASRRGLNSVIWADTQYF.

The chain carries TRBV27 and TRBJ1-4; D may be TRBD1 (5 bases). Per the germline V gene, CDR1 is MNHEY and CDR2 is SMNVEV (reference sequence). CDR3 length: 14 amino acids. The germline V and J ends were trimmed by 5 bases and 6 bases, with 13 bases remaining between them. CDR3 sequence: CASSRGPGDEKLFF. CDR3 coding DNA: TGTGCCAGCAGTAGGGGTCCAGGCGATGAAAAACTGTTTTTT.

The V gene is TRBV4-1, the J gene TRBJ2-7; 8 nucleotides match TRBD2. Unmatched junction bases numbered 4, after V lost 0 bases and J lost 6 bases. The CDR3 consists of 14 residues. Germline values: CDR1 MGHRA, CDR2 YSYEKL. CDR3 sequence reads: CASSQEMLAGEQYF. The CDR3 coding sequence is TGCGCCAGCAGCCAAGAGATGCTAGCGGGCGAGCAGTACTTC.

In nucleotides, the CDR3 is TGTGCCAGCAGCTTAGACCTCGGACGGGGACAAAGCTCCTACAATGAGCAGTTCTTC. Amino acid sequence: CASSLDLGRGQSSYNEQFF. The V call is TRBV7-2, the J call TRBJ2-1, with D maybe TRBD1 (6 bases). V was cut by 1 base and J by 0 bases, with 19 bases left in between. Per the germline V gene, CDR1 is SGHTA and CDR2 is FQGNSA. CDR3 length equals 19 residues.

The chain uses TRBV6-5 and TRBJ1-1, with TRBD1 matching 9 bases. Germline loops: CDR1 MNHEY, CDR2 SVGAGI. The CDR3 covers 15 residues. The trim removed 5 bases at V and 1 base at J, leaving 5 bases unmatched. CDR3 bases: TGTGCCAGCAGTACCAAACAGGGGGCGAACACTGAAGCTTTCTTT. Translating it yields CASSTKQGANTEAFF.

V and J are TRBV5-1 and TRBJ2-1; 13 bases line up with TRBD2. The J segment lost 9 bases and the V segment lost 5 bases, leaving 5 bases of the junction unmatched. The CDR3 is made up of 14 amino acids. Germline CDR1 is SGHRS and CDR2 is YFSETQ. CDR3 DNA sequence: TGCGCCAGCAGTCATGGGACTAGCGGGACTGAGCAGTTCTTC. It yields the protein CASSHGTSGTEQFF.

V and J are TRBV4-3 and TRBJ2-2, with TRBD1 matching over 7 bases. Trimming removed 4 bases from V and 0 bases from J; junction bases left unmatched: 5. The germline gives CDR1 LGHNA, CDR2 YSLEER. This CDR3 region has 16 residues. Here the CDR3 DNA reads TGCGCCAGCAGCCCAGGGGGACAGACGAACACCGGGGAGCTGTTTTTT. This encodes CASSPGGQTNTGELFF.